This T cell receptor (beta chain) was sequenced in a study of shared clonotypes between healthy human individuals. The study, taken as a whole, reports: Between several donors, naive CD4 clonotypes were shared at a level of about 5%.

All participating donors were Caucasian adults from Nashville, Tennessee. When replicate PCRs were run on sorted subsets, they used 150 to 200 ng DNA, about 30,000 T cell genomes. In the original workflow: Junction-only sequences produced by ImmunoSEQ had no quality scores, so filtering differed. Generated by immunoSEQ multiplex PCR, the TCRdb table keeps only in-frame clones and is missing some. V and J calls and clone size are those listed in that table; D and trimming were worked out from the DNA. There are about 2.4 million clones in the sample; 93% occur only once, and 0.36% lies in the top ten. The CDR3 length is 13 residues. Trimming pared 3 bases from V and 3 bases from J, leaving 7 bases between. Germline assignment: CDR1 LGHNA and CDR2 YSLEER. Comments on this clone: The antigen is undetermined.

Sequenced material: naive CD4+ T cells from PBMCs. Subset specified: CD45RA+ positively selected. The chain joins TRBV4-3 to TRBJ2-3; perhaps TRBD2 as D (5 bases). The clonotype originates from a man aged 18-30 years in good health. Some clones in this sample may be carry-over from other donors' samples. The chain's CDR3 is CASSQRETDTQYF. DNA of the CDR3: TGCGCCAGCAGCCAGAGGGAGACAGATACGCAGTATTTT.